The 9 T cell receptor beta chains listed next were all sequenced from one sample in a study of sequential checkpoint blockade in melanoma. Using immunoSEQ multiplex PCR, the repertoire was profiled, and TCRdb retains in-frame clones only, with some absent. This sample has about 25,000 clones, with 77% found just once. Indicated treatment: randomized to nivolumab then ipilimumab (arm A) or the reverse (arm B). The sequences come from CD8+ T cells sorted from blood (inferred from file names), collected from a patient given nivolumab and ipilimumab in sequence. These TCRs come from a human donor with melanoma.

V gene TRBV7-8 combines with J gene TRBJ2-5, with a weak D call TRBD2 (5 bases). The CDR3 runs 15 residues. Germline CDR1 SGHVS, CDR2 FQNEAQ. With 7 bases removed from V and 2 bases from J, the gap between germline ends came to 17 bases. Here the CDR3 reads CASKSHFSAQETQYF. CDR3 DNA: TGTGCCAGCAAATCCCATTTTAGCGCACAAGAGACCCAGTACTTC.

This chain uses TRBV4-2 with TRBJ1-1, with 9 bases fitting TRBD1. The CDR3 contains 13 residues. V dropped 9 bases and J dropped 5; count of bases not matched to a gene: 7. The germline gives CDR1 LGHNA, CDR2 YNFKEQ. CDR3 sequence reads: CASHRGQDTEAFF. The CDR3 DNA reads TGTGCCAGTCACAGGGGGCAAGATACTGAAGCTTTCTTT.

The chain couples TRBV19 to TRBJ1-1; perhaps TRBD1 as D (6 bases). Trimming left V 5 bases short and J 0 bases short, with 13 bases between. The CDR3 length is 15 residues. Germline V CDR1 and CDR2: LNHDA, SQIVND (reference sequence). The CDR3 loop is CASSPWQGMNTEAFF. For the CDR3, the DNA is TGTGCCAGTAGTCCCTGGCAGGGGATGAACACTGAAGCTTTCTTT. The whole variable domain, filled in from reference TRBV19 and TRBJ1-1, reads DGGITQSPKYLFRKEGQNVTLSCEQNLNHDAMYWYRQDPGQGLRLIYYSQIVNDFQKGDIAEGYSVSREKKESFPLTVTSAQKNPTAFYLCASSPWQGMNTEAFFGQGTRLTVV.

DNA of the CDR3: TGTGCCAGCAGCTTGACCCCAGGGTGGTATGGCTACACCTTC. This sequence encodes CASSLTPGWYGYTF. The genes are TRBV5-4 and TRBJ1-2; D possibly corresponds to TRBD1 (5 bases). Germline assignment: CDR1 SGHNT and CDR2 YYREEE (reference sequence). This CDR3 has 14 residues. V lost 1 base and J 5 bases, leaving 12 bases between the germline ends.

With respect to this clone: A read error is the likely source, as a far larger clone sits one nucleotide away. V usage is TRBV4-2 and J usage is TRBJ1-2, with D perhaps TRBD1 (5 bases). The CDR3 runs to 14 residues. Trimming removed 0 bases at V and 10 bases at J, with 15 bases between. Germline V gene lookup returns CDR1 LGHNA and CDR2 YNFKEQ. DNA for the CDR3: TGTGCCAGCAGCCAAGATCGTTTAACAGGTTACTACACCTTC. This gives the protein CASSQDRLTGYYTF.

This clone has just a few counts. This chain joins TRBV5-1 and TRBJ2-7, with D perhaps matching TRBD2 (5 bases). Germline CDR1 SGHRS, CDR2 YFSETQ. Deletions cut 2 bases from V and 4 bases from J, with 10 bases between. The CDR3 consists of 13 residues. The CDR3 region has the DNA TGCGCCAGCAGCTTTGCAGGAGGATACGAGCAGTACTTC. Translated, it gives CASSFAGGYEQYF.

This sequence joins TRBV27 and TRBJ2-7; TRBD1 agrees at 7 bases. V dropped 5 bases and J dropped 2; count of bases not matched to a gene: 12. Germline V gene lookup returns CDR1 MNHEY and CDR2 SMNVEV (reference sequence). The CDR3 totals 16 residues. CDR3 bases: TGTGCCAGCAGTCGACAGTCCGGGACAGTGGCCTACGAGCAGTACTTC. Translating gives CASSRQSGTVAYEQYF.

The chain carries TRBV4-3 and TRBJ2-2; TRBD1 might be the D (8 bases). V lost 0 bases to trimming and J lost 7 bases, with 15 bases between them. Germline CDR1 and CDR2: LGHNA and YSLEER. The CDR3 extends over 16 amino acids. The CDR3 loop is CASSQDRTGRDGELFF. CDR3 nucleotide sequence: TGCGCCAGCAGCCAAGACCGGACAGGGAGGGACGGGGAGCTGTTTTTT.

The chain recombines TRBV27 with TRBJ2-2, with D possibly TRBD2 on 6 matching bases. Germline V gene data show CDR1 as MNHEY and CDR2 as SMNVEV (reference sequence). The CDR3 is 18 amino acids. V lost 3 bases to trimming and J lost 1 base, with 18 bases between them. This CDR3 is CASSFRLAWVVNTGELFF. The DNA of the CDR3 is TGTGCCAGCAGTTTTCGGCTAGCGTGGGTTGTGAACACCGGGGAGCTGTTTTTT.